The 27 T cell receptor beta chains reported below all come from one sample, sequenced in a study of beta chain features in type 1 diabetes. Notes on the study in general: TCRB CDR3s from Type 1 diabetes patients were moderately but significantly shorter in all four CD4+ subsets.

Of the isolated RNA, all was reverse transcribed, and so the sequenced material was expressed TCRB transcripts. Data came from immunoSEQ multiplex PCR; TCRdb stores just in-frame clones and leaves some out. The sample records approximately 270,000 clones, roughly an eighth being singletons. Their specific antigens are unknown. Material: naive CD4+ T cells from blood. Every receptor here comes from a man aged 25-40 years with type 1 diabetes.

This clone showed up just a few times. The rearrangement joins TRBV11-2 to TRBJ2-1; 8 positions agree with TRBD2. CDR3 length equals 16 residues. The V and J ends lost 5 bases and 3 bases, in that order; junction bases with no gene match: 9. Germline values: CDR1 SGHAT, CDR2 FQNNGV. The CDR3 is CASSPVAGPFYNEQFF. The CDR3 region has the DNA TGTGCCAGCAGCCCCGTAGCGGGACCCTTCTACAATGAGCAGTTCTTC.

The V gene is TRBV6-1, the J gene TRBJ1-2; D gene unclear. Germline loops: CDR1 MNHNS, CDR2 SASEGT. CDR3 length equals 13 residues. Trimming took 6 bases from V and 4 from J, leaving 12 bases between them. The CDR3 sequence is CASRRETSYGYTF. The DNA of the CDR3 is TGTGCCAGCAGAAGGGAGACCTCCTATGGCTACACCTTC.

This chain links TRBV7-3 with TRBJ2-1; possibly TRBD1 for D (6 bases). V was shortened by 5 bases and J by 8 bases, with 19 bases between the two germline ends. Germline CDR1 SGHTA, CDR2 FQGTGA. The CDR3 length is 15 residues. The CDR3 nucleotides are TGTGCCAGCAGCCCCCGGGACAAAGTAGAAGATGAGCAGTTCTTC. It specifies CASSPRDKVEDEQFF.

This clone has only a few counts. J is TRBJ1-5 and V is TRBV7-9; possible D gene TRBD1, 5 bases. Germline V gives CDR1 SEHNR, CDR2 FQNEAQ (reference sequence). The V end lost 5 bases, the J end lost 5 bases, and 19 bases lay between the germline ends. The CDR3 length is 16 residues. The CDR3 DNA follows: TGTGCCAGCAGCGACGGGCCACCGGGAGGGGATCAGCCCCAGCATTTT. This sequence encodes CASSDGPPGGDQPQHF. Based on the CDR3 plus reference TRBV7-9 and TRBJ1-5, the full variable domain is DTGVSQNPRHKITKRGQNVTFRCDPISEHNRLYWYRQTLGQGPEFLTYFQNEAQLEKSRLLSDRFSAERPKGSFSTLEIQRTEQGDSAMYLCASSDGPPGGDQPQHFGDGTRLSIL.

This clone came up a few times. V gene TRBV5-1 combines with J gene TRBJ2-1; D gene ambiguous. The germline V gene encodes CDR1 SGHRS and CDR2 YFSETQ. V was trimmed by 4 bases and J by 10 bases, leaving 27 bases between them. The CDR3 runs to 17 residues. The CDR3 loop is CASSALDKSHRYREQFF. The CDR3 DNA follows: TGCGCCAGCAGCGCCCTAGATAAAAGCCACCGATATAGGGAGCAGTTCTTC.

This clone was seen a few times. The chain uses TRBV29-1 and TRBJ2-1; possibly TRBD1 for D (7 bases). Germline CDR1 SQVTM, CDR2 ANQGSEA. Trimming took 7 bases from V and 8 from J, leaving 15 bases between them. CDR3 length: 12 residues. Here the CDR3 DNA reads TGCAGCGGGGCAGGGGGGAGTGATGAGCAGTTCTTC. Protein product: CSGAGGSDEQFF.

The V gene is TRBV4-2, the J gene TRBJ1-4, with a tentative D call TRBD1 (5 bases). There are 15 residues in the CDR3. V gave up 0 bases and J gave up 6 bases, with 11 bases separating them. From germline, CDR1 is LGHNA and CDR2 YNFKEQ. The CDR3 nucleotides are TGTGCCAGCAGCCAAGATCGGCAGGGTTATGAAAAACTGTTTTTT. Its protein is CASSQDRQGYEKLFF.

This chain joins TRBV19 and TRBJ2-3; 7 nucleotides align to TRBD2. Germline-derived CDR1 and CDR2 are LNHDA and SQIVND (reference sequence). With 4 bases clipped from V and 2 bases from J, the junction kept 6 bases outside the gene matches. This CDR3 is 15 amino acids long. The CDR3 coding sequence is TGTGCCAGTAGTACCCCGGGACTATCCACAGATACGCAGTATTTT. Protein product: CASSTPGLSTDTQYF.

The rearrangement joins TRBV11-2 to TRBJ2-5; D is unclear. CDR1 is SGHAT, CDR2 FQNNGV, per germline. Trimming removed 0 bases at V and 2 bases at J, with 7 bases between. CDR3 length equals 14 residues. The CDR3 protein is CASSLEALQETQYF. CDR3 bases: TGTGCCAGCAGCTTAGAGGCCCTTCAAGAGACCCAGTACTTC.

The chain carries TRBV2 and TRBJ1-2; D remains unclear. The CDR3 sequence is 13 residues long. V lost 1 base and J 2 bases, leaving 5 bases between the germline ends. Germline CDR1 reads SNHLY; CDR2 reads FYNNEI. DNA of the CDR3: TGTGCCAGCAGTGAAGGCAGGAACTATGGCTACACCTTC. As protein: CASSEGRNYGYTF.

The V and J genes are TRBV4-2 and TRBJ2-2, with 8 positions matching TRBD2. Germline V gives CDR1 LGHNA, CDR2 YNFKEQ. The CDR3 is 16 amino acids. V shed 4 bases and J 0 bases; nucleotides not matched to a gene: 4. The CDR3 reads CASSPRGGSNTGELFF. The CDR3 DNA reads TGTGCCAGCAGCCCCCGGGGGGGTTCGAACACCGGGGAGCTGTTTTTT.

This clone has just a few counts. The rearrangement uses TRBV5-1 and TRBJ2-1; a weak D match, TRBD1 (6 bases). The CDR3 contains 17 residues. V was clipped by 1 base and J by 5 bases, with 19 bases between them. Germline V gives CDR1 SGHRS, CDR2 YFSETQ. Written as DNA, the CDR3 is TGCGCCAGCAGCTTGTCCGCCCAGGGGTCTTTTAACAATGAGCAGTTCTTC. It codes for CASSLSAQGSFNNEQFF. The variable domain in full, completed from reference TRBV5-1 and TRBJ2-1, reads KAGVTQTPRYLIKTRGQQVTLSCSPISGHRSVSWYQQTPGQGLQFLFEYFSETQRNKGNFPGRFSGRQFSNSRSEMNVSTLELGDSALYLCASSLSAQGSFNNEQFFGPGTRLTVL.

CDR3 region: CAWSQDERGVLAGVALFF. Here the CDR3 DNA reads TGTGCCTGGAGTCAAGACGAGAGGGGAGTATTAGCGGGAGTGGCTCTGTTCTTC. The rearrangement uses TRBV30 and TRBJ2-1; TRBD2 aligns across 9 bases. The V gene's germline CDR1 is GTSNPN and CDR2 SVGIG (reference sequence). Unmatched junction bases numbered 26, after V lost 2 bases and J lost 15 bases. CDR3 length: 18 residues.

This clone was observed a handful of times. The V gene is TRBV25-1, the J gene TRBJ2-7; 13 positions agree with TRBD2. Losses at the gene ends were 2 bases for V and 3 bases for J; bases not matched to a gene: 4. The length of the CDR3 is 16 residues. Per germline, CDR1 MGHDK and CDR2 SYGVNS. The chain's CDR3 is CASSERGTSGNYEQYF. DNA for the CDR3: TGTGCCAGCAGTGAACGAGGGACTAGCGGGAACTACGAGCAGTACTTC.

This clone was observed a handful of times. This chain links TRBV5-4 with TRBJ2-7, with no clear D. The germline CDR1 and CDR2 sequences are SGHNT and YYREEE (reference sequence). This CDR3 comprises 13 residues. Trimming took off 2 bases at V and 1 base at J, with 7 bases between the two ends. CDR3 DNA: TGTGCCAGCAGCTTCCGCGCGTCCTACGAGCAGTACTTC. Its translation is CASSFRASYEQYF.

The chain uses TRBV2 and TRBJ2-3; 7 nucleotides agree with TRBD2. Germline-derived CDR1 and CDR2 are SNHLY and FYNNEI. V gave up 3 bases and J gave up 5 bases; unmatched junction bases: 11. This CDR3 comprises 16 residues. CDR3 protein: CASSEIGREFGDTQYF. In DNA form, the CDR3 reads TGTGCCAGCAGTGAGATTGGGCGGGAGTTTGGAGATACGCAGTATTTT.

This chain uses TRBV7-6 with TRBJ2-5, with D possibly matching TRBD1 (6 bases). This CDR3 is built from 16 residues. CDR1 is SGHVS, CDR2 FNYEAQ, per germline. V lost 4 bases and J 1 base, leaving 16 bases between the germline ends. CDR3 sequence reads: CASSSGVQGGQETQYF. In DNA, the CDR3 is TGTGCCAGCAGCTCAGGGGTGCAGGGTGGCCAAGAGACCCAGTACTTC.

The J gene is TRBJ2-1, the V gene TRBV5-1; 9 positions match TRBD2. V gave up 1 base and J gave up 5 bases; unmatched junction bases: 7. CDR1 and CDR2 from the germline V gene are SGHRS and YFSETQ. The CDR3 loop spans 16 amino acids. The chain's CDR3 is CASSLRAGGPHNEQFF. The CDR3 DNA sequence: TGCGCCAGCAGCTTGCGTGCGGGAGGGCCTCACAATGAGCAGTTCTTC.

This chain connects TRBV2 to TRBJ2-1; weak D call: TRBD1 (6 bases). This CDR3 spans 15 amino acids. The V end lost 1 base, the J end lost 6 bases, and 13 bases lay between the germline ends. From germline, CDR1 is SNHLY and CDR2 FYNNEI. The CDR3 region has the DNA TGTGCCAGCAGTGAAGTTCTGGACAGCCGCAATGAGCAGTTCTTC. It translates to CASSEVLDSRNEQFF.

The V gene is TRBV13, the J gene TRBJ2-2, with TRBD1 identical over 7 bases. There are 15 residues in the CDR3. V trimming: 5 bases; J trimming: 1 base; junction bases outside the gene matches: 4. Germline values: CDR1 PRHDT, CDR2 FYEKMQ (reference sequence). CDR3 sequence: CASSRQGRNTGELFF. The CDR3 bases are TGTGCCAGCAGCCGACAGGGAAGGAACACCGGGGAGCTGTTTTTT.

This sequence joins TRBV5-1 and TRBJ2-5, with no clear D. The V end lost 1 base, the J end lost 2 bases, and 9 bases lay between the germline ends. Germline V gene lookup returns CDR1 SGHRS and CDR2 YFSETQ. The CDR3 spans 14 residues. CDR3 in DNA: TGCGCCAGCAGCTTGTCGCCCAGTCAAGAGACCCAGTACTTC. Amino acid sequence: CASSLSPSQETQYF.

This clone has a handful of counts. This chain connects TRBV6-5 to TRBJ2-1; 7 bases match TRBD2. From germline, CDR1 is MNHEY and CDR2 SVGAGI. V lost 2 bases, J lost 7 bases, and 5 bases stayed unmatched. This CDR3 has 14 amino acids. The DNA of the CDR3 is TGTGCCAGCAGTTACGTGGGAGGGAGGAATGAGCAGTTCTTC. Translating it yields CASSYVGGRNEQFF.

The chain has TRBV14 and TRBJ1-1, with D tentatively TRBD1 (5 bases). The CDR3 contains 13 residues. Germline V gene lookup returns CDR1 SGHDN and CDR2 FVKESK. The V gene lost 4 bases and the J gene lost 10 bases, with 16 bases spanning the gap. This chain's CDR3 is CASSPLNGGGAFF. The CDR3 DNA reads as TGTGCCAGCAGCCCCCTAAATGGGGGGGGAGCTTTCTTT.

The sample holds a few counts of this clone. The chain uses TRBV18 and TRBJ1-2; D is ambiguous. This CDR3 is built from 13 residues. V was cut by 5 bases and J by 4 bases, with 11 bases left in between. Germline V gene lookup returns CDR1 KGHSH and CDR2 LQKENI. Written as DNA, the CDR3 is TGTGCCAGCTCAACCGATGGCCTCTATGGCTACACCTTC. Translated, it gives CASSTDGLYGYTF.

This clone came up a few times. The chain recombines TRBV18 with TRBJ1-1; 7 nucleotides agree with TRBD1. Germline V gives CDR1 KGHSH, CDR2 LQKENI. The CDR3 length is 13 residues. The junction had 1 base not matched to a gene; V was cut back by 0 bases and J by 6 bases. CDR3 amino acids: CASSPPDRAEAFF. The DNA of the CDR3 is TGTGCCAGCTCACCACCTGACAGGGCTGAAGCTTTCTTT.

The chain employs TRBV2 and TRBJ2-7; perhaps TRBD1 as D (5 bases). The germline gives CDR1 SNHLY, CDR2 FYNNEI. The V end was cut by 6 bases, the J end by 5 bases, with 17 bases between. The CDR3 is 14 residues long. The CDR3 DNA reads TGTGCCAGCAGGGACAACCAGGTTGAAGACGAGCAGTACTTC. This encodes CASRDNQVEDEQYF.

The chain is built from TRBV7-3 and TRBJ1-2; 7 nucleotides match TRBD1. The CDR3 has 14 residues. V lost 3 bases and J lost 1; bases outside the gene matches: 2. The germline CDR1 and CDR2 sequences are SGHTA and FQGTGA. This CDR3 is CASSLGQNNYGYTF. CDR3 DNA: TGTGCCAGCAGCTTGGGACAGAATAACTATGGCTACACCTTC.